The T cell receptor beta chain described here comes from a study of vaccination effects on CD4 cells after COVID-19. In the study overall: Before sequencing, viral peptide pools were used by the ViraFEST assay to expand antigen-specific CD4+ T cells.

When more than 9 days of culture had elapsed, CD4+ T cells were isolated. Each participant was administered two doses of either the BNT162b2 or the mRNA-1273 vaccine. The vaccine recipients had no prior SARS-CoV-2 infection, with negative nucleocapsid antibodies. A word on this clone: No antigen is known for it.

Study-wide results and limits: Convalescent patients were few in the study, and early post-infection timepoints were absent. Marked clonal contraction was seen late after vaccination (in both infection- and vaccine-induced clones).

Trimming cost V 3 bases and J 3 bases, with 9 bases left between them. Germline V lookup: CDR1 GTSNPN, CDR2 SVGIG (reference sequence). CDR3 length: 13 amino acids. Method: immunoSEQ multiplex PCR; TCRdb's copy keeps in-frame clones and lacks some. The table shows over 8,500 clones, with around 74% occurring only once. The sequenced sample was CD4+ T cells from PBMCs cultured without peptide, obtained after COVID-19 vaccination. J is TRBJ1-5 and V is TRBV30; D might be TRBD1 (5 bases). The receptor was derived from a human donor who received a COVID-19 vaccine. For the CDR3, the DNA is TGTGCCTGGAGCGCAGGGTCCAATCAGCCCCAGCATTTT. Translated: CAWSAGSNQPQHF.